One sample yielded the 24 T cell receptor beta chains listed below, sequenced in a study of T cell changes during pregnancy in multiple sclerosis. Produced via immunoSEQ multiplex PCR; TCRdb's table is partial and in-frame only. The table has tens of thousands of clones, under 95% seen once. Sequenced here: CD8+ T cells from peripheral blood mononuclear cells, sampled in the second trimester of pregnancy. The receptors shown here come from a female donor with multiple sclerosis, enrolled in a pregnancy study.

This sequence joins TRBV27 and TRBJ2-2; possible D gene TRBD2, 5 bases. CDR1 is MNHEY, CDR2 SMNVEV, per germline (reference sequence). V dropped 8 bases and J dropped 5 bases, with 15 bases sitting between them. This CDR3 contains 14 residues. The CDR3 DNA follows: TGTGCCAGCCACCCCGGGGTAGGGACCGGGGAGCTGTTTTTT. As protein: CASHPGVGTGELFF.

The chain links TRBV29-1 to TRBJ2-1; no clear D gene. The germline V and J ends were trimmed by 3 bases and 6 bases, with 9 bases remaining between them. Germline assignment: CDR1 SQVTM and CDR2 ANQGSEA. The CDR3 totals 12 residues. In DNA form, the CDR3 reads TGCAGCGTTGATTTTTTGGCCAATGAGCAGTTCTTC. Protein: CSVDFLANEQFF.

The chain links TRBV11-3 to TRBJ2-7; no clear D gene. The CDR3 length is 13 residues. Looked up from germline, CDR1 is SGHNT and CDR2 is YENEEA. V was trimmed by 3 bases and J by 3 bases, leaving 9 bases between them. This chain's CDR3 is CASSFNNGYEQYF. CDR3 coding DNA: TGTGCCAGCAGCTTCAACAATGGCTACGAGCAGTACTTC.

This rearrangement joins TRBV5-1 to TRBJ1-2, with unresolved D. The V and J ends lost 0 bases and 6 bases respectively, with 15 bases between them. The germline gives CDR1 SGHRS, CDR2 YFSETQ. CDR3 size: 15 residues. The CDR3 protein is CASSLVAVPADGYTF. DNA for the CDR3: TGCGCCAGCAGCTTGGTAGCCGTTCCTGCAGATGGCTACACCTTC.

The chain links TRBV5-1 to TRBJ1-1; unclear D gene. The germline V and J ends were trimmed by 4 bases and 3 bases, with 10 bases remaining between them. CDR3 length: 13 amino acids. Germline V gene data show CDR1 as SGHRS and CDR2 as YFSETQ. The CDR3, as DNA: TGCGCCAGCAGCACCGGGAGGGACACTGAAGCTTTCTTT. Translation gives CASSTGRDTEAFF.

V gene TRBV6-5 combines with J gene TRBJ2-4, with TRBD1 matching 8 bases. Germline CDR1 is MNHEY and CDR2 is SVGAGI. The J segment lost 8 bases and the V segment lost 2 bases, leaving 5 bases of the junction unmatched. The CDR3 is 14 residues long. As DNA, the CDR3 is TGTGCCAGCAGTTACGGGCAGGGGGCGGACATTCAGTACTTC. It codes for CASSYGQGADIQYF.

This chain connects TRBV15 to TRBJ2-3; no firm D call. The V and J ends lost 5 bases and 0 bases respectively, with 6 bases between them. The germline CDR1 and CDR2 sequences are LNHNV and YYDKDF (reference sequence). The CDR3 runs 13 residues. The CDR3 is CATSVQSTDTQYF. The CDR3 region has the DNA TGTGCCACCAGCGTACAGAGCACAGATACGCAGTATTTT.

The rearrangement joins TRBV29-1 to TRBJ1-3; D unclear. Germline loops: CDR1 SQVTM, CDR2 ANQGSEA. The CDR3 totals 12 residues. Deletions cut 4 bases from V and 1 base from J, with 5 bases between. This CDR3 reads CSVATSGNTIYF. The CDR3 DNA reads TGCAGCGTTGCGACATCTGGAAACACCATATATTTT.

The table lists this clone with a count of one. In nucleotides, the CDR3 is TGCAGCGTTGAAGGGACTAGCGGGAGGTATGAGCAGTTCTTC. Translated, it gives CSVEGTSGRYEQFF. The gene calls are TRBV29-1 and TRBJ2-1; 14 bases line up with TRBD2. Trimming removed 1 base from V and 8 bases from J; junction bases left unmatched: 1. CDR1 is SQVTM, CDR2 ANQGSEA, per germline. The CDR3 consists of 14 residues.

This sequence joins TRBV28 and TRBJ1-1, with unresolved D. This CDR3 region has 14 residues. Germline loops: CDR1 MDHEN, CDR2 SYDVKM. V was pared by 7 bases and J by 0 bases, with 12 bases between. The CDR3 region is CASTISDLNTEAFF. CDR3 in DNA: TGTGCCAGCACCATTTCGGACTTGAACACTGAAGCTTTCTTT.

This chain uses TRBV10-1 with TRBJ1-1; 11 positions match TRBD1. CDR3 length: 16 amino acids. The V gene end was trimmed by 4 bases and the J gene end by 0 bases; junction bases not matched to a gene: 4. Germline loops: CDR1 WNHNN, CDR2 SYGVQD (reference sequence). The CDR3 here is CASSGTGGPLNTEAFF. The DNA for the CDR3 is TGCGCCAGCAGTGGGACAGGGGGCCCCTTGAACACTGAAGCTTTCTTT.

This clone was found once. The CDR3 sequence is CASSYSQGSGNTIYF. Here the CDR3 DNA reads TGTGCCAGCAGTTACTCACAGGGCTCTGGAAACACCATATATTTT. The J gene is TRBJ1-3, the V gene TRBV6-5; D is possibly TRBD1 (6 bases). Germline values: CDR1 MNHEY, CDR2 SVGAGI. The CDR3 contains 15 residues. Trimming stripped 0 bases from V and 0 bases from J, with 6 bases between.

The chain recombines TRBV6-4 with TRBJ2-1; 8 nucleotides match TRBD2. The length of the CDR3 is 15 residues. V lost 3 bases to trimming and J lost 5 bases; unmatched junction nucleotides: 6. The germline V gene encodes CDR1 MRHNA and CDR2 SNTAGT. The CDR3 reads CASSETSGVNNEQFF. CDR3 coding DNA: TGTGCCAGCAGTGAAACTAGCGGCGTGAACAATGAGCAGTTCTTC.

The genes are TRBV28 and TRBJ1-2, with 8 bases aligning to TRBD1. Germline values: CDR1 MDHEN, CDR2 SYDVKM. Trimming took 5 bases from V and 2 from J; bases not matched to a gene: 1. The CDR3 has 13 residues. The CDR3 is CASSRTGNYGYTF. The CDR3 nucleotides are TGTGCCAGCAGTCGGACAGGGAACTATGGCTACACCTTC.

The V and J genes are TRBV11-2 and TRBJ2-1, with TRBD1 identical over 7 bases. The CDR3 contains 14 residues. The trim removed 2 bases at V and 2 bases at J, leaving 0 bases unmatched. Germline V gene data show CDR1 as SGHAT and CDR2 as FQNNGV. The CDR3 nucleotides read TGTGCCAGCAGCTTACAGGGGGCCTACAATGAGCAGTTCTTC. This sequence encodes CASSLQGAYNEQFF.

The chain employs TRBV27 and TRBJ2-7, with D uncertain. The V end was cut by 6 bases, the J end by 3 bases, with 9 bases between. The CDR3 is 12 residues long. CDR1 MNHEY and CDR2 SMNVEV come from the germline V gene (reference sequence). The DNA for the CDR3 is TGTGCCAGCAGGTCAAAGCTCTACGAGCAGTACTTC. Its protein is CASRSKLYEQYF.

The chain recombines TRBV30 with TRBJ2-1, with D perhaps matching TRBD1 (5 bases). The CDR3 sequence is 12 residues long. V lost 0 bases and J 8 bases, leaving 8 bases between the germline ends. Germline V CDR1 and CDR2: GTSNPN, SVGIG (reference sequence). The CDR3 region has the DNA TGTGCCTGGAGTGTGGGGCGCTATGAGCAGTTCTTC. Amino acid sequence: CAWSVGRYEQFF. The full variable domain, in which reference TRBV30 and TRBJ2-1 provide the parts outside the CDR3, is SQTIHQWPATLVQPVGSPLSLECTVEGTSNPNLYWYRQAAGRGLQLLFYSVGIGQISSEVPQNLSASRPQDRQFILSSKKLLLSDSGFYLCAWSVGRYEQFFGPGTRLTVL.

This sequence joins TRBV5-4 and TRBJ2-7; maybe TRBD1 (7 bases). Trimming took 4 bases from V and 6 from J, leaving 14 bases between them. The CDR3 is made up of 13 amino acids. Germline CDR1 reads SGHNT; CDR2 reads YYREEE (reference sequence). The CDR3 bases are TGTGCCAGCAGCCCGACAGGGAGGAGCGAGCAGTACTTC. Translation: CASSPTGRSEQYF.

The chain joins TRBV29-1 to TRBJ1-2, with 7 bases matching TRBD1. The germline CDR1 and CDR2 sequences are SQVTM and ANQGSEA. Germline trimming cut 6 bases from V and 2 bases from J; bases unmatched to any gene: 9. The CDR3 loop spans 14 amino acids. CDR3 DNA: TGCAGCGTGCCCGTCGGGGACAGAAACTATGGCTACACCTTC. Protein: CSVPVGDRNYGYTF.

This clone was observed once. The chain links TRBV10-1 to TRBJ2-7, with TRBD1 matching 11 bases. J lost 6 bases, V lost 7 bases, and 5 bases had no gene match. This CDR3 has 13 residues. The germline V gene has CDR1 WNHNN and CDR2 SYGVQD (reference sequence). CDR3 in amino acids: CASTGTGGSEQYF. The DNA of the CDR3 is TGCGCCAGCACCGGGACAGGGGGTAGCGAGCAGTACTTC.

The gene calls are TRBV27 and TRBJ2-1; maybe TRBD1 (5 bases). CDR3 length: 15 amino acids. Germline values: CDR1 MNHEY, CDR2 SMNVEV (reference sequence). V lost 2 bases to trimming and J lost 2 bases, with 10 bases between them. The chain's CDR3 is CASSLGHGPYNEQFF. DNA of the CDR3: TGTGCCAGCAGTTTAGGACACGGGCCCTACAATGAGCAGTTCTTC.

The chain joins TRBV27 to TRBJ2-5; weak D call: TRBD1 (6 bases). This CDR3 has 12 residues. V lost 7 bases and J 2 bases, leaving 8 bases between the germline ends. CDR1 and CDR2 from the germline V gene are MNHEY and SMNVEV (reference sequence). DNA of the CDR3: TGTGCCAGCAAGGGGGTACAAGAGACCCAGTACTTC. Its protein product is CASKGVQETQYF.

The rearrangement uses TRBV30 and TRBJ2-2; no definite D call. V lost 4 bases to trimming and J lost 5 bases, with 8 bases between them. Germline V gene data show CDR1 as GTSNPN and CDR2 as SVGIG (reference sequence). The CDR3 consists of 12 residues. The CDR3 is CAWIRGTGELFF. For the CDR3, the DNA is TGTGCCTGGATTCGCGGTACCGGGGAGCTGTTTTTT. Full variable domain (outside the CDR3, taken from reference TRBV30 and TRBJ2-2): SQTIHQWPATLVQPVGSPLSLECTVEGTSNPNLYWYRQAAGRGLQLLFYSVGIGQISSEVPQNLSASRPQDRQFILSSKKLLLSDSGFYLCAWIRGTGELFFGEGSRLTVL.

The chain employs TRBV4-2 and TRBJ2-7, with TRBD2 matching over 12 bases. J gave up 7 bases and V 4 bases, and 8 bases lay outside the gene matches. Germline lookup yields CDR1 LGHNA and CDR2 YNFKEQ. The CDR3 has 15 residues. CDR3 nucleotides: TGTGCCAGCAGCCGAGAGACTAGCGGGAGCCGGGAGCAGTACTTC. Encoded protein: CASSRETSGSREQYF.